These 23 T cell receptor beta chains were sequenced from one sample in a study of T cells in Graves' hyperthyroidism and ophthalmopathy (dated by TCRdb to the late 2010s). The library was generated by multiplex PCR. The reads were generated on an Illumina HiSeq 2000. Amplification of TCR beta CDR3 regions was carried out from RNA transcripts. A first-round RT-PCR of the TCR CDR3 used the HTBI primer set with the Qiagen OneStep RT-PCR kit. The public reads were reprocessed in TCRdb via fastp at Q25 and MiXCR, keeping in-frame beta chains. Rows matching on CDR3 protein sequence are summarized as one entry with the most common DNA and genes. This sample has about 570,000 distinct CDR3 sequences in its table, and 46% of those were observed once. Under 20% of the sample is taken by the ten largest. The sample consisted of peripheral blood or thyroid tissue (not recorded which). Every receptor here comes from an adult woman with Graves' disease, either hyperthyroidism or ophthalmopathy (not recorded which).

CDR3 in DNA: TGTGCCAGCAATACAGGGGGCCCCTACGAGCAGTACTTC. Its protein product is CASNTGGPYEQYF. The chain links TRBV28 to TRBJ2-7; TRBD1 matches 9 bases. CDR1 MDHEN and CDR2 SYDVKM come from the germline V gene. Trimming cost V 7 bases and J 2 bases; bases outside gene matches: 3. This CDR3 has 13 residues.

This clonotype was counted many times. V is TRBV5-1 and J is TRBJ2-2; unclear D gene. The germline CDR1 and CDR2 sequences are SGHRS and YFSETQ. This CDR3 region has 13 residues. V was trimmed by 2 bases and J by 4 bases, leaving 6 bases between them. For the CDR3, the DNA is TGCGCCAGCAGCTTCCAGTTCACCGGGGAGCTGTTTTTT. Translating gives CASSFQFTGELFF.

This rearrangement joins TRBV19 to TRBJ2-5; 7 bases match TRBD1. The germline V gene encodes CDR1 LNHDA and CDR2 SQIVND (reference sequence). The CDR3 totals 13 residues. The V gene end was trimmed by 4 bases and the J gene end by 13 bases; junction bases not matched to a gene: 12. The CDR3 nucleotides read TGTGCCAGTAGTACAACGCTTCCGGGACAGTTGTACTTC. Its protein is CASSTTLPGQLYF.

CDR3 protein: CSAAGTGNSPLHF. CDR3 bases: TGCAGTGCCGCTGGGACAGGGAATTCACCCCTCCACTTT. This chain connects TRBV20-1 to TRBJ1-6; the match to TRBD1 covers 9 bases. CDR3 length: 13 residues. With 6 bases clipped from V and 7 bases from J, the junction kept 4 bases outside the gene matches. The germline CDR1 and CDR2 sequences are DFQATT and SNEGSKA (reference sequence).

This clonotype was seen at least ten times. CDR3 amino acids: CATREQKNQPQHF. For the CDR3, the DNA is TGTGCCACCCGGGAGCAGAAGAATCAGCCCCAGCATTTT. The rearrangement links TRBV10-3 to TRBJ1-5, with no clear D. V lost 10 bases and J lost 4, with 14 bases in between. Germline V gives CDR1 ENHRY, CDR2 SYGVKD. The CDR3 length is 13 residues.

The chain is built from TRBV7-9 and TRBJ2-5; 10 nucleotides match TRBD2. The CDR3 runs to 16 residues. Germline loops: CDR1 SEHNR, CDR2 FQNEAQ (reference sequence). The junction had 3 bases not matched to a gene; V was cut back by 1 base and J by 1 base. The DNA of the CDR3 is TGTGCCAGCAGCTTAGTTCGACTAGCGGGCCAAGAGACCCAGTACTTC. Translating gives CASSLVRLAGQETQYF.

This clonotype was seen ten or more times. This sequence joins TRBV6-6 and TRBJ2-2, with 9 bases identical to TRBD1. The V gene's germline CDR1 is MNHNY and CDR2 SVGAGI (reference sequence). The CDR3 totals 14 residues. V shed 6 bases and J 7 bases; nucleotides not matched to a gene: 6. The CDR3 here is CASRAQGASGELFF. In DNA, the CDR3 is TGTGCCAGCAGGGCACAGGGGGCGAGCGGGGAGCTGTTTTTT.

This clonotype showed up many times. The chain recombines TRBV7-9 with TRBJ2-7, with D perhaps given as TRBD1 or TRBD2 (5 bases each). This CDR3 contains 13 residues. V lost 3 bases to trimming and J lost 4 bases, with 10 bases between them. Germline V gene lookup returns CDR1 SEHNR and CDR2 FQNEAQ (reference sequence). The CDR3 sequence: CASSFRDPYEQYF. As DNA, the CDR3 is TGTGCCAGCAGCTTCCGGGACCCTTACGAGCAGTACTTC.

This chain's CDR3 is CASSLGTGRGNQPQYF. The DNA of the CDR3 is TGTGCCAGCAGTTTAGGGACAGGGAGGGGCAATCAGCCCCAGTACTTC. The chain uses TRBV2 and TRBJ2-5, with 9 bases lining up with TRBD1. The CDR3 is 16 residues long. V trimming: 5 bases; J trimming: 9 bases; junction bases outside the gene matches: 16. Germline lookup yields CDR1 SNHLY and CDR2 FYNNEI.

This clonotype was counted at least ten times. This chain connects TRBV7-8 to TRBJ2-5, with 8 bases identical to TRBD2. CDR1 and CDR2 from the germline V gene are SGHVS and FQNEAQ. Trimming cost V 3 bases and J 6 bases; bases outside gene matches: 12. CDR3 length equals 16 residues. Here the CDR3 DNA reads TGTGCCAGCAGCTTCCTGGCGGGAGGCGTAGTAAAGACCCAGTACTTC. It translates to CASSFLAGGVVKTQYF.

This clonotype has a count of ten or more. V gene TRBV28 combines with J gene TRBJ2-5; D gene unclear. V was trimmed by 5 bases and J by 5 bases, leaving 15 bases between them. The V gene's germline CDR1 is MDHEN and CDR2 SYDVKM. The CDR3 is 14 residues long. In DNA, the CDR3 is TGTGCCAGCAGTAGACCGGAAAGGGCCGAGACCCAGTACTTC. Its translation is CASSRPERAETQYF.

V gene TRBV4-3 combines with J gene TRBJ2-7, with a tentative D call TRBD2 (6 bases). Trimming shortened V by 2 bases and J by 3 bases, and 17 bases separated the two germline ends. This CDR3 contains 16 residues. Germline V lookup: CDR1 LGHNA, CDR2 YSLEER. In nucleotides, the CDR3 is TGCGCCAGCAGCCAAACGTGGGGGGAGGCCTACTACGAGCAGTACTTC. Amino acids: CASSQTWGEAYYEQYF.

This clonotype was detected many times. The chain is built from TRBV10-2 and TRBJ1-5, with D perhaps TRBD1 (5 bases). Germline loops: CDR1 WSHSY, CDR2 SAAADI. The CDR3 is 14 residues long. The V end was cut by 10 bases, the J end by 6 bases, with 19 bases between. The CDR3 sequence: CATKQEDPRQPQHF. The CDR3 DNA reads TGCGCCACCAAACAGGAGGATCCCCGTCAGCCCCAGCATTTT.

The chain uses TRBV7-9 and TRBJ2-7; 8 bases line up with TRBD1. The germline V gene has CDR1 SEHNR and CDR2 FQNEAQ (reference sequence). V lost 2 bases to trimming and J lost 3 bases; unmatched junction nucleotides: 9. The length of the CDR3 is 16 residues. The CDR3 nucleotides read TGTGCCAGCAGCTTACCCCCGGGACAGGCTAACTACGAGCAGTACTTC. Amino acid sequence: CASSLPPGQANYEQYF.

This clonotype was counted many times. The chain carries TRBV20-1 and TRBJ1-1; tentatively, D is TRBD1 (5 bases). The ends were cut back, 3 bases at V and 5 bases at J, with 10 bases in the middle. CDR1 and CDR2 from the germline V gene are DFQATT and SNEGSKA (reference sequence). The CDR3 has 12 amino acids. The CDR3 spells CSASGGGTEAFF. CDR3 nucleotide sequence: TGCAGTGCTAGCGGGGGAGGGACTGAAGCTTTCTTT.

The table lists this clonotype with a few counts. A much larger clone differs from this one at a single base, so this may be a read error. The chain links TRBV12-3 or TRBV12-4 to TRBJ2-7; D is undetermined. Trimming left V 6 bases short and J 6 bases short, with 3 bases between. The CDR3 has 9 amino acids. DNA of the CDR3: TGTGCCAGCAGCCCCGAGCAGTACTTC. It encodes CASSPEQYF.

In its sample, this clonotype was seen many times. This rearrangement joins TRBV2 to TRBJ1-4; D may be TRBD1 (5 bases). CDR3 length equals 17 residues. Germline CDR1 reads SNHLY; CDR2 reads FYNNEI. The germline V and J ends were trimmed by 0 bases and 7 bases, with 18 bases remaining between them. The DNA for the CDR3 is TGTGCCAGCAGTGAAGCGCTTCTGGGGGGTGGGGGTGAAAAACTGTTTTTT. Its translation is CASSEALLGGGGEKLFF.

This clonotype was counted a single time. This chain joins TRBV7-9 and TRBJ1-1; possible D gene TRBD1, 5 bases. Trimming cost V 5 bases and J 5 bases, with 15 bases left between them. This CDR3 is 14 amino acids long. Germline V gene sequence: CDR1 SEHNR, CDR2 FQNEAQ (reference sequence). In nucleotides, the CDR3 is TGTGCCAGCAGCCAAGAGAGCTGGGGGACTGAAGCTTTCTTT. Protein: CASSQESWGTEAFF.

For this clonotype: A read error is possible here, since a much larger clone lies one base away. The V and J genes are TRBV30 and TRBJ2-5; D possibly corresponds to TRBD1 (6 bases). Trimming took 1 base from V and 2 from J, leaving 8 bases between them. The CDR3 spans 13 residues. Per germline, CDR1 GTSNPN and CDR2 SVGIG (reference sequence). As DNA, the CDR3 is TGTGCCTGGAGTGCGACAGGTCAAGAGACCCAGTACTTC. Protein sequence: CAWSATGQETQYF.

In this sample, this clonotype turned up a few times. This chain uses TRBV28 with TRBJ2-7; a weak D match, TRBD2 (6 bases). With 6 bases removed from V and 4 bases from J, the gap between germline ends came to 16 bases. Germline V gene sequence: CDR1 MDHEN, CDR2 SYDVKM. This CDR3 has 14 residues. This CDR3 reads CASRAGGIVYEQYF. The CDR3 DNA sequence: TGTGCCAGCAGGGCCGGCGGGATTGTTTACGAGCAGTACTTC.

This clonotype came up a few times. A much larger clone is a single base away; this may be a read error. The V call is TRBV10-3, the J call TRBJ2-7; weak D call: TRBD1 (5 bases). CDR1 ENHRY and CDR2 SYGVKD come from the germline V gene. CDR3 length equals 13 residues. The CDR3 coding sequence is TGTGCCATCGGGGCGGAGTCCTCCTACGAGCAGCACTTC. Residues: CAIGAESSYEQHF.

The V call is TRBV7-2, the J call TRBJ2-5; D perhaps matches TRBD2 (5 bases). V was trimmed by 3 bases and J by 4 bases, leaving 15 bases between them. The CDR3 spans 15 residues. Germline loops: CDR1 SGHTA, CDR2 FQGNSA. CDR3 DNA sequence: TGTGCCAGCAGCTTCAAGAGGGAGCTGGGAGAGACCCAGTACTTC. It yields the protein CASSFKRELGETQYF.

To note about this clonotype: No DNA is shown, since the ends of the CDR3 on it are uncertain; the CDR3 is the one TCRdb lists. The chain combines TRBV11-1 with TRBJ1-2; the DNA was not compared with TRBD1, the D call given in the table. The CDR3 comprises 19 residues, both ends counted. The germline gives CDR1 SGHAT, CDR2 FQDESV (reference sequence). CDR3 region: CASSYICSAPDRLNYGYTF.